This T cell receptor beta chain is drawn from a study of shared clonotypes between healthy human individuals. The naive CD8 population came from CD45RO-negative cells selected for CCR7, without terminally differentiated effector memory CD45RA+ cells. Germline V lookup: CDR1 SQVTM, CDR2 ANQGSEA. With 2 bases clipped from V and 5 bases from J, the junction kept 8 bases outside the gene matches. This CDR3 is 15 amino acids long. Some clones are missing from TCRdb's copy, which holds only in-frame ones; the method was immunoSEQ multiplex PCR. The sample yields 1.5 million to 2.5 million clones, about 94% seen once.

The source material was naive CD8+ T cells sorted from blood. The V and J genes are TRBV29-1 and TRBJ2-2; 7 bases agree with TRBD2. The receptor comes from a man younger than 35 in good health. CDR3 nucleotide sequence: TGCAGCGTTGAAAATCCGGGAGCGGGGACCGGGGAGCTGTTTTTT. Translating it yields CSVENPGAGTGELFF.